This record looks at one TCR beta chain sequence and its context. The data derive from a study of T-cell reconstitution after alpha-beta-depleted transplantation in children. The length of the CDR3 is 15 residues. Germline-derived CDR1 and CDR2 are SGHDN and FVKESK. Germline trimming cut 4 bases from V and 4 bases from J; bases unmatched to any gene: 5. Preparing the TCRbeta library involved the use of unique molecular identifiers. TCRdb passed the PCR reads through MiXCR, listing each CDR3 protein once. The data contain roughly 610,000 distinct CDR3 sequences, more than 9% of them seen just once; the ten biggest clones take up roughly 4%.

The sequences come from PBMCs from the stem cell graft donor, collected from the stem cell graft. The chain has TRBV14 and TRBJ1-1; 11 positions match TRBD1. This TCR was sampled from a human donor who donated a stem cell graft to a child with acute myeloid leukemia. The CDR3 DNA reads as TGTGCCAGCAGCCTTCCGGGACAGGGGGGCACTGAAGCTTTCTTT. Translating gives CASSLPGQGGTEAFF.